The rows below give T cell receptor beta chains drawn from one sample of a study of shared clonotypes between healthy human individuals. The method was immunoSEQ multiplex PCR; TCRdb's version includes in-frame clones alone and lacks a portion of them. The sample contains around 1.4 million clones, approximately 98.5% of which appear only once. Material: naive CD4+ T cells sorted from blood. Receptor source: a man aged 30 to 45 in good health. CDR3s include the opening cysteine and the closing phenylalanine or tryptophan. A D gene is named only where the DNA matches it firmly. Some rows mark clone size as missing; the rest say once, few, many or name a class of expanded clone.

d_call: .; v_call: TRBV6-5; cdr3_length: 13; j_call: TRBJ1-1; clone_size: .; cdr3_aa: CASSYFKNTEAFF; cdr3_nt: TGTGCCAGCAGTTACTTCAAAAACACTGAAGCTTTCTTT
d_call: .; v_call: TRBV19; cdr3_length: 15; j_call: TRBJ2-1; clone_size: .; cdr3_aa: CASSLPGALHNEQFF; cdr3_nt: TGTGCCAGTAGCCTTCCCGGGGCTCTGCACAATGAGCAGTTCTTC
d_call: .; v_call: TRBV2; cdr3_length: 12; j_call: TRBJ2-3; clone_size: .; cdr3_aa: CASSERGDTQYF; cdr3_nt: TGTGCCAGCAGTGAACGGGGAGATACGCAGTATTTT
d_call: .; v_call: TRBV30; cdr3_length: 13; j_call: TRBJ2-5; clone_size: once; cdr3_aa: CAWGRRGLETQYF; cdr3_nt: TGTGCCTGGGGGCGGCGAGGGCTAGAGACCCAGTACTTC
d_call: TRBD2; v_call: TRBV5-4; cdr3_length: 14; j_call: TRBJ2-1; clone_size: .; cdr3_aa: CASSPELAVYEQFF; cdr3_nt: TGTGCCAGCAGCCCTGAGCTAGCGGTCTATGAGCAGTTCTTC
d_call: .; v_call: TRBV5-5; cdr3_length: 12; j_call: TRBJ2-1; clone_size: .; cdr3_aa: CASSQDGTGQFF; cdr3_nt: TGTGCCAGCAGCCAGGACGGCACGGGGCAGTTCTTC
d_call: TRBD1; v_call: TRBV2; cdr3_length: 17; j_call: TRBJ1-2; clone_size: .; cdr3_aa: CASSPPSGTADNYGYTF; cdr3_nt: TGTGCCAGCAGTCCCCCCTCCGGGACAGCTGATAACTATGGCTACACCTTC
d_call: TRBD2; v_call: TRBV19; cdr3_length: 15; j_call: TRBJ2-7; clone_size: .; cdr3_aa: CASSIPGLAGREQYF; cdr3_nt: TGTGCCAGTAGTATCCCTGGACTAGCGGGAAGAGAGCAGTACTTC
d_call: .; v_call: TRBV7-2; cdr3_length: 15; j_call: TRBJ2-2; clone_size: .; cdr3_aa: CASSLVPTNTGELFF; cdr3_nt: TGTGCCAGCAGCTTAGTCCCGACCAACACCGGGGAGCTGTTTTTT
d_call: TRBD1; v_call: TRBV5-6; cdr3_length: 16; j_call: TRBJ2-7; clone_size: .; cdr3_aa: CASSLPGQGGGYEQYF; cdr3_nt: TGTGCCAGCAGCCTCCCAGGACAGGGTGGGGGCTACGAGCAGTACTTC